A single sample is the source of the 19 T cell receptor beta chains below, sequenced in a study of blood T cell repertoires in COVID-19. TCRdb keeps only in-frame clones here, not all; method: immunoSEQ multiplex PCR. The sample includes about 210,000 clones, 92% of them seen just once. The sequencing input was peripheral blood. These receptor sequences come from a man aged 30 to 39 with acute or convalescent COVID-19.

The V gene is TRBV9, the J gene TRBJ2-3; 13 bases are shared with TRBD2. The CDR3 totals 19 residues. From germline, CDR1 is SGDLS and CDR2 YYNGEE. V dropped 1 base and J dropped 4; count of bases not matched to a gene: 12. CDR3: CASSVPYRGLAGFADTQYF. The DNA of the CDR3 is TGTGCCAGCAGCGTACCTTATCGGGGACTAGCGGGGTTTGCAGATACGCAGTATTTT.

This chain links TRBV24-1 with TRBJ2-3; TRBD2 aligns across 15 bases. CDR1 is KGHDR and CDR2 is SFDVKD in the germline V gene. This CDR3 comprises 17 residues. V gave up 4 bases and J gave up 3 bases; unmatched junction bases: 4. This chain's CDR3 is CATSERTSGRATDTQYF. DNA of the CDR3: TGTGCCACCAGTGAGCGGACTAGCGGGAGGGCGACAGATACGCAGTATTTT.

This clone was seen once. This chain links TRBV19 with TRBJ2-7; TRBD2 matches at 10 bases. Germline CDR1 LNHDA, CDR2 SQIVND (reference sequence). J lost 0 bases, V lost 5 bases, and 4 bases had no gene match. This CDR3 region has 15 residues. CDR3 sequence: CASSWTSGDSYEQYF. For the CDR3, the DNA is TGTGCCAGTAGTTGGACTAGCGGTGACTCCTACGAGCAGTACTTC. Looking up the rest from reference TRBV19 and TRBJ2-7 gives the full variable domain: DGGITQSPKYLFRKEGQNVTLSCEQNLNHDAMYWYRQDPGQGLRLIYYSQIVNDFQKGDIAEGYSVSREKKESFPLTVTSAQKNPTAFYLCASSWTSGDSYEQYFGPGTRLTVT.

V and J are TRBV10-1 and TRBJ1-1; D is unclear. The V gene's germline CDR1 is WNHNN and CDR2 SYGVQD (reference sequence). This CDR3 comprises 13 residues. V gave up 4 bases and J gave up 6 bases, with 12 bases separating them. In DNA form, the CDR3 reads TGCGCCAGCAGTGCGGCCTTGGGCGCTGAAGCTTTCTTT. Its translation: CASSAALGAEAFF.

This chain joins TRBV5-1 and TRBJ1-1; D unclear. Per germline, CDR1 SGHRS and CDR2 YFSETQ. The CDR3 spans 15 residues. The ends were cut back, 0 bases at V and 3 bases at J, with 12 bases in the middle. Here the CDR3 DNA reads TGCGCCAGCAGCTTGGCCGAGGCGTTGTACACTGAAGCTTTCTTT. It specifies CASSLAEALYTEAFF.

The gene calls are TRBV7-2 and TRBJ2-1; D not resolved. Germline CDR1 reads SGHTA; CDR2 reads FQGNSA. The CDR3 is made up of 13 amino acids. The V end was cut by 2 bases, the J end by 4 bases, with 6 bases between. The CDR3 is CASSLRGYNEQFF. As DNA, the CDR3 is TGTGCCAGCAGCTTAAGAGGTTACAATGAGCAGTTCTTC. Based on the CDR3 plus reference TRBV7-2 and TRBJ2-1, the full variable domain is GAGVSQSPSNKVTEKGKDVELRCDPISGHTALYWYRQSLGQGLEFLIYFQGNSAPDKSGLPSDRFSAERTGGSVSTLTIQRTQQEDSAVYLCASSLRGYNEQFFGPGTRLTVL.

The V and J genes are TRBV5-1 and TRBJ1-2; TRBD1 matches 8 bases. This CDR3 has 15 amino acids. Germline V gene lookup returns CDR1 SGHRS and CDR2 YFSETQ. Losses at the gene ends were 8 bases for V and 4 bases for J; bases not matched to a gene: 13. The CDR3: CASRRSGQGVYGYTF. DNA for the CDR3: TGCGCCAGTAGGCGGTCAGGACAGGGAGTCTATGGCTACACCTTC. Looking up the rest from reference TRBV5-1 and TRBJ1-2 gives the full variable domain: KAGVTQTPRYLIKTRGQQVTLSCSPISGHRSVSWYQQTPGQGLQFLFEYFSETQRNKGNFPGRFSGRQFSNSRSEMNVSTLELGDSALYLCASRRSGQGVYGYTFGSGTRLTVV.

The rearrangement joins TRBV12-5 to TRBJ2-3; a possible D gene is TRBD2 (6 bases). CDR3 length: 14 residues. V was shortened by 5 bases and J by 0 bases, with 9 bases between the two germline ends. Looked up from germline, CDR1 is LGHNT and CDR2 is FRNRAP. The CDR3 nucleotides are TGTGCTAGTGGTGGGCGGGGAAGCACAGATACGCAGTATTTT. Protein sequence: CASGGRGSTDTQYF.

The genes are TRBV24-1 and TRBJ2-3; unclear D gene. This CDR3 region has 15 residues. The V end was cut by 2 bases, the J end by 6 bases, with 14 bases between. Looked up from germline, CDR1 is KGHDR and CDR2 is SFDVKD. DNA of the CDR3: TGTGCCACCAGTGATTCGTCAGACATTCAGGATACGCAGTATTTT. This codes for CATSDSSDIQDTQYF.

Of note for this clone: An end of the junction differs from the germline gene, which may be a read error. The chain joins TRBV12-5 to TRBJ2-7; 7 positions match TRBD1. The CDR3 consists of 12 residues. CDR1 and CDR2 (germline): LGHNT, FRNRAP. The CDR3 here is CNTWDSSYEQYF. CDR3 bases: TGCAACACTTGGGACAGCTCCTACGAGCAGTACTTC.

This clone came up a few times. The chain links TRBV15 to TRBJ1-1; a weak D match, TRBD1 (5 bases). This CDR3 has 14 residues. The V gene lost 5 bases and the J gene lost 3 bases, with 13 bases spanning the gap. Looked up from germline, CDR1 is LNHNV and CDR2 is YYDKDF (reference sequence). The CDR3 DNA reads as TGTGCCACCAGCTTGGGACTATGGGACACTGAAGCTTTCTTT. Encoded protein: CATSLGLWDTEAFF.

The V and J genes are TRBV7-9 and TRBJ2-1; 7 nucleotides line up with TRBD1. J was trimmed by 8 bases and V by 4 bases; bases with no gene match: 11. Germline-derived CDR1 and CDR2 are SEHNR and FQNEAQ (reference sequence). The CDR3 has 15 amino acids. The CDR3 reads CASSSPGTESDEQFF. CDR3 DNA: TGTGCCAGCAGCTCGCCGGGGACAGAATCGGATGAGCAGTTCTTC.

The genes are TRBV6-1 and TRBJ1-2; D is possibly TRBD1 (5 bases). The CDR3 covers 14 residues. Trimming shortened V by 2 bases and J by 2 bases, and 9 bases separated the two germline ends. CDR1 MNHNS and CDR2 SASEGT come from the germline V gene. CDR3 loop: CASSELTANYGYTF. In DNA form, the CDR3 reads TGTGCCAGCAGTGAATTGACAGCCAACTATGGCTACACCTTC.

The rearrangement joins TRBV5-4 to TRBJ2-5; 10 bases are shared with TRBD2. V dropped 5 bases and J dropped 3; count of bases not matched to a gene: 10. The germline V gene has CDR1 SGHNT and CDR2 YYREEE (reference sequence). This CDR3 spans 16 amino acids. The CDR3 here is CASSSLLAGVKETQYF. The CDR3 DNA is TGTGCCAGCAGTTCACTCCTAGCGGGGGTTAAAGAGACCCAGTACTTC.

The DNA for the CDR3 is TGTGCCAGCAGTTACTCGAACCCCCATGCGGCTTCACCCCTCCACTTT. This encodes CASSYSNPHAASPLHF. V and J are TRBV6-5 and TRBJ1-6; D is unclear. Trimming left V 0 bases short and J 9 bases short, with 15 bases between. Germline-derived CDR1 and CDR2 are MNHEY and SVGAGI. There are 16 residues in the CDR3.

CDR3 loop: CSASGALAGEGETQYF. CDR3 nucleotide sequence: TGCAGTGCTAGTGGGGCACTAGCGGGAGAAGGAGAGACCCAGTACTTC. The rearrangement joins TRBV20-1 to TRBJ2-5, with TRBD2 matching 11 bases. In germline, CDR1 is DFQATT, CDR2 SNEGSKA (reference sequence). The CDR3 has 16 amino acids. Trimming cost V 3 bases and J 4 bases; bases outside gene matches: 10.

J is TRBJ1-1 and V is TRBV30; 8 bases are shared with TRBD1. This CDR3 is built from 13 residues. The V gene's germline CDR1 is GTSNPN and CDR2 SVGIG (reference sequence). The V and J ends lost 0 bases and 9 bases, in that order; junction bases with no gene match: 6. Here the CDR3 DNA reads TGTGCCTGGAGTGTGTCCGGACAGGGTAAAGCTTTCTTT. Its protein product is CAWSVSGQGKAFF.

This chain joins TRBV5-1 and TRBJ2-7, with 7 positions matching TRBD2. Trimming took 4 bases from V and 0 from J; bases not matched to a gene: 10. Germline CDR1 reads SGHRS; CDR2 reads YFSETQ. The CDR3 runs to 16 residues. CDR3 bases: TGCGCCAGCAGCCCCCAAGGGCTAGCGGTCTCCTACGAGCAGTACTTC. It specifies CASSPQGLAVSYEQYF.

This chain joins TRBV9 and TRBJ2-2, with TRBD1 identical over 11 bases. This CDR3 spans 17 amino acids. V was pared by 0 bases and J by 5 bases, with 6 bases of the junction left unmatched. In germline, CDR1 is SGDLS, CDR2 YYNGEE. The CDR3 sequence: CASSVGYGTGGTGELFF. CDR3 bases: TGTGCCAGCAGCGTAGGGTACGGGACAGGGGGTACCGGGGAGCTGTTTTTT.